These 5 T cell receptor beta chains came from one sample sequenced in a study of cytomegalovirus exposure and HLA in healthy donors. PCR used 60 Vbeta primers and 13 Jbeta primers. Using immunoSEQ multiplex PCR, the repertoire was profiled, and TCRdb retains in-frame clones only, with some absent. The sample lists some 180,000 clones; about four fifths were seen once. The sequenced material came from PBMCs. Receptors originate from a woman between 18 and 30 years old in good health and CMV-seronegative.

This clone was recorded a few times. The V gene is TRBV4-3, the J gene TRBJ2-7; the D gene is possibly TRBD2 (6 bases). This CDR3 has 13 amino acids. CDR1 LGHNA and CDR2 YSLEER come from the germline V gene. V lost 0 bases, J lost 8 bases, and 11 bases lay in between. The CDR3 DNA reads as TGCGCCAGCAGCCAAGAGTTGGGAGGTCAGCAGTACTTC. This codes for CASSQELGGQQYF.

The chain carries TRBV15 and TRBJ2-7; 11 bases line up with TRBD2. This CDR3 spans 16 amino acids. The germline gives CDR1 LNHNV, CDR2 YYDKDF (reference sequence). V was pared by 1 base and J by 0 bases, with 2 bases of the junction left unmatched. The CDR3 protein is CATSRGLAGHSYEQYF. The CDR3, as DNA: TGTGCCACCAGCAGAGGACTAGCGGGGCACTCCTACGAGCAGTACTTC.

As DNA, the CDR3 is TGTGCCAGCAGCTTAACGCAGGGTTACAATGAGCAGTTCTTC. It is translated as CASSLTQGYNEQFF. The J gene is TRBJ2-1, the V gene TRBV11-3; a weak D match, TRBD1 (5 bases). This CDR3 spans 14 amino acids. V was shortened by 2 bases and J by 4 bases, with 9 bases between the two germline ends. Per germline, CDR1 SGHNT and CDR2 YENEEA. Based on the CDR3 plus reference TRBV11-3 and TRBJ2-1, the full variable domain is EAGVVQSPRYKIIEKKQPVAFWCNPISGHNTLYWYLQNLGQGPELLIRYENEEAVDDSQLPKDRFSAERLKGVDSTLKIQPAELGDSAVYLCASSLTQGYNEQFFGPGTRLTVL.

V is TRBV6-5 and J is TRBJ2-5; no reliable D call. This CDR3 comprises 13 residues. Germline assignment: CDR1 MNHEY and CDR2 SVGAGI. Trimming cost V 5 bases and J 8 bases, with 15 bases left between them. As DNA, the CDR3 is TGTGCCAGCAGTCCAGGCACTTCCGATACCCAGTACTTC. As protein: CASSPGTSDTQYF.

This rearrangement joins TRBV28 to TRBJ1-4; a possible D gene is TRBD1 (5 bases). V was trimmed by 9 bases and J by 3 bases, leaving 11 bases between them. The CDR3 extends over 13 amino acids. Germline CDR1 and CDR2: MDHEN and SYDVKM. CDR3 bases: TGTGCCAGTCTGCGGGGACCTAATGAAAAACTGTTTTTT. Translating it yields CASLRGPNEKLFF.